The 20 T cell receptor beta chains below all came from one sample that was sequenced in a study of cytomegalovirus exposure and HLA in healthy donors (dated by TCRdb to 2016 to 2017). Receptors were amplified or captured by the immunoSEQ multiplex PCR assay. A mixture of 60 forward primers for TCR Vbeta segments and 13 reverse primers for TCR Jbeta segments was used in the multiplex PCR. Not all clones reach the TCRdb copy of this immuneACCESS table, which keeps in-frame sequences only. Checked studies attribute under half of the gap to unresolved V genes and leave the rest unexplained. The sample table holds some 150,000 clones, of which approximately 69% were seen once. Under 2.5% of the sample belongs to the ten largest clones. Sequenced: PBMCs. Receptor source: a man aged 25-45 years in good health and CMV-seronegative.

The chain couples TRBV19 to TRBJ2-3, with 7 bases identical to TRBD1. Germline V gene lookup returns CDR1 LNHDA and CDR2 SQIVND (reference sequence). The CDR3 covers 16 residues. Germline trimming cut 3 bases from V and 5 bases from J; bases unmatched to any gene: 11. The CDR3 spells CASSMNQPGGLDTQYF. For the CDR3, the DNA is TGTGCCAGTAGTATGAATCAGCCAGGGGGATTAGATACGCAGTATTTT.

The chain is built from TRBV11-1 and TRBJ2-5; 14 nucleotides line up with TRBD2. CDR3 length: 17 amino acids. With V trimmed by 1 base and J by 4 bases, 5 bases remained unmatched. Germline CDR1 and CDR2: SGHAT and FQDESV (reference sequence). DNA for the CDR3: TGTGCCAGCAGCTTAGGAGCCGGGACTAGCGGGGGAGAGACCCAGTACTTC. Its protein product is CASSLGAGTSGGETQYF.

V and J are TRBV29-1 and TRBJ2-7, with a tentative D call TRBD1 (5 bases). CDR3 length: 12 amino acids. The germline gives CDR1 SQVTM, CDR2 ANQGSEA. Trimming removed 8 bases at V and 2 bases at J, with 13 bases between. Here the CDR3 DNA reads TGCAGCATTTGGACGGACACCTACGAGCAGTACTTC. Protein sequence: CSIWTDTYEQYF.

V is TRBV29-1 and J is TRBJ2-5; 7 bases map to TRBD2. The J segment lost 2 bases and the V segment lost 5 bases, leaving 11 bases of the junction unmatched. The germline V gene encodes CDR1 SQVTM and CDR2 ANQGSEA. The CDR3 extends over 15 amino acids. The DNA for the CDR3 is TGCAGCGTTCTGGGCCGCGGGGGACTTCAAGAGACCCAGTACTTC. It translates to CSVLGRGGLQETQYF.

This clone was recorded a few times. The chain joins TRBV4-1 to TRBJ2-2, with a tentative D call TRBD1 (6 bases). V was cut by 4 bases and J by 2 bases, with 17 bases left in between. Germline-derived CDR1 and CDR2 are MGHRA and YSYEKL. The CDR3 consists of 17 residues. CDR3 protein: CASSPPSGDKNTGELFF. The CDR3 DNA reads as TGCGCCAGCAGCCCCCCGTCCGGGGACAAAAACACCGGGGAGCTGTTTTTT.

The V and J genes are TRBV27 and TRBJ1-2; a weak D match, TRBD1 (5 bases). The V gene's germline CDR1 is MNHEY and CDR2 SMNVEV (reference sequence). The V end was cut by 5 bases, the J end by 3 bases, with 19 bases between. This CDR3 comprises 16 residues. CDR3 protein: CASSPTSEGSYYGYTF. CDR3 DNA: TGTGCCAGCAGTCCCACCTCGGAGGGGTCCTACTATGGCTACACCTTC.

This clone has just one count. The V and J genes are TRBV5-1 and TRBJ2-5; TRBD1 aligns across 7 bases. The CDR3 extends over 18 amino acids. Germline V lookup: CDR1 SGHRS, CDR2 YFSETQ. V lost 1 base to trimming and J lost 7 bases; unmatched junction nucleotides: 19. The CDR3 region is CASSLLSDGIGTEGTQYF. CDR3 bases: TGCGCCAGCAGCTTGTTAAGTGATGGGATTGGGACAGAAGGGACCCAGTACTTC.

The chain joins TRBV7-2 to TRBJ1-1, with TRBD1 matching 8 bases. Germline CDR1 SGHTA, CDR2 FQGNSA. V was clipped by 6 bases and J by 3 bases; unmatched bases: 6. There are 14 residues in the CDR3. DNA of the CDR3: TGTGCCAGCAGGTACCAGGGGGCATACACTGAAGCTTTCTTT. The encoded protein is CASRYQGAYTEAFF.

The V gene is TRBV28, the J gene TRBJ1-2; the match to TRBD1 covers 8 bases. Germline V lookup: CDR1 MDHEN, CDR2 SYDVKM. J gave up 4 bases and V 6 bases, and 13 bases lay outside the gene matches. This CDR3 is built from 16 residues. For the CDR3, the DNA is TGTGCCAGCAGCCCCACCGGGACAGGTTTTATCTATGGCTACACCTTC. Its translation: CASSPTGTGFIYGYTF.

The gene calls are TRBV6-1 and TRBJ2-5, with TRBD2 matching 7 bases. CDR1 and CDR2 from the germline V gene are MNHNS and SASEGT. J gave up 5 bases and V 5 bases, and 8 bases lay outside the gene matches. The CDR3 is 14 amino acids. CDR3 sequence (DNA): TGTGCCAGCAGTATCAGCGGGGCGGGCGAGACCCAGTACTTC. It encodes CASSISGAGETQYF.

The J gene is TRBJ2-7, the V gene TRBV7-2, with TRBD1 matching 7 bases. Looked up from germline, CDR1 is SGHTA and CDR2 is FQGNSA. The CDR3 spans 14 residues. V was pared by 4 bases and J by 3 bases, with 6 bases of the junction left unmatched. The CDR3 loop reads CASSSRQGDYEQYF. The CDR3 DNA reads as TGTGCCAGCAGCTCTCGACAGGGTGACTACGAGCAGTACTTC.

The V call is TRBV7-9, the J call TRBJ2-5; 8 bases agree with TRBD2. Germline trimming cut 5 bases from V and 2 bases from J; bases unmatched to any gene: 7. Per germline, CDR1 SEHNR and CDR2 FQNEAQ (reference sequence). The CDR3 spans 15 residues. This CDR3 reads CASSPSGGKQETQYF. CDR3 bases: TGTGCCAGCAGCCCCTCGGGAGGGAAGCAAGAGACCCAGTACTTC.

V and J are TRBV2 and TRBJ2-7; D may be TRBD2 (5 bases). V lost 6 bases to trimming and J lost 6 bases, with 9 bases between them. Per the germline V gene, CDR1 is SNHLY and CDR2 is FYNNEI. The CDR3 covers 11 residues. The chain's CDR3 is CASRGGSEQYF. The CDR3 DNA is TGTGCCAGCAGGGGTGGGAGCGAGCAGTACTTC.

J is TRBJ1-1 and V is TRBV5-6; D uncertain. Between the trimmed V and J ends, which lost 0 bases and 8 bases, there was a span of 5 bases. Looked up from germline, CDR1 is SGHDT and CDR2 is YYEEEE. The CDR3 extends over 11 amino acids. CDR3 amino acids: CASSLAGEAFF. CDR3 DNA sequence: TGTGCCAGCAGCTTGGCGGGGGAAGCTTTCTTT.

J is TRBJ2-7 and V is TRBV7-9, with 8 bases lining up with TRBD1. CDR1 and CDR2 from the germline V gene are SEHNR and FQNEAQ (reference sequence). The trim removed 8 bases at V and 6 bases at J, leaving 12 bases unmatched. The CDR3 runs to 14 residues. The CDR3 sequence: CASPKGTGPREQYF. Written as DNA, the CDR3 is TGTGCCAGCCCTAAGGGGACAGGTCCCCGCGAGCAGTACTTC.

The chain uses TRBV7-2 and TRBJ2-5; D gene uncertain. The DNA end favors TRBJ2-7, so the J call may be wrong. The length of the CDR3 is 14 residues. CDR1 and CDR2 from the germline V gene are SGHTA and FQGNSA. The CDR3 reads CASSFGPPPYEQYF. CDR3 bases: TGTGCCAGCAGCTTCGGTCCTCCTCCCTACGAGCAGTACTTC.

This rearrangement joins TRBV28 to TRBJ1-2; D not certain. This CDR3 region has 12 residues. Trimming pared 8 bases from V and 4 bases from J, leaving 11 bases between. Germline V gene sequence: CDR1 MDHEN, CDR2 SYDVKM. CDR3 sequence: CASRKDTYGYTF. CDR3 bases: TGTGCCAGCCGAAAAGACACCTATGGCTACACCTTC.

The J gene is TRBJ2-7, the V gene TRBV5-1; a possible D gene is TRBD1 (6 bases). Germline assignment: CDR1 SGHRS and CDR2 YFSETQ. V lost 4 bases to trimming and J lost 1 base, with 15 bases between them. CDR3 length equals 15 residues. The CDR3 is CASSDVVRGSYEQYF. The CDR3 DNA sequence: TGCGCCAGCAGCGACGTAGTAAGGGGGTCCTACGAGCAGTACTTC.

In DNA form, the CDR3 reads TGTGCCAGCAGCCTACCGGGTTCAGATATCTATGGCTACACCTTC. Protein product: CASSLPGSDIYGYTF. The V gene is TRBV25-1, the J gene TRBJ1-2, with unresolved D. This CDR3 spans 15 amino acids. CDR1 and CDR2 (germline): MGHDK, SYGVNS. V was pared by 6 bases and J by 4 bases, with 18 bases between.

The DNA of the CDR3 is TGTGCCAGCAGCGTACAGGACAGCTCTAATGAAAAACTGTTTTTT. It yields the protein CASSVQDSSNEKLFF. V is TRBV9 and J is TRBJ1-4; a possible D gene is TRBD1 (6 bases). The CDR3 totals 15 residues. The germline V gene has CDR1 SGDLS and CDR2 YYNGEE. The V gene lost 1 base and the J gene lost 3 bases, with 10 bases spanning the gap.